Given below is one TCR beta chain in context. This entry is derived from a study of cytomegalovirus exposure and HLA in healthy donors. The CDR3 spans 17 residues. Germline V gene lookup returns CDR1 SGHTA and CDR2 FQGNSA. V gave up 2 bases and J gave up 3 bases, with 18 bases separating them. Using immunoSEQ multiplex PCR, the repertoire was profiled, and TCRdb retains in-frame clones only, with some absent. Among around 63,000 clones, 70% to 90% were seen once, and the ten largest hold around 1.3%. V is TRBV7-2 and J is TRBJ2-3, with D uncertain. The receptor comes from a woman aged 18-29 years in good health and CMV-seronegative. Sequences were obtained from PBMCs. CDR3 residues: CASSLNGGMGMTDTQYF. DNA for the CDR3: TGTGCCAGCAGCTTAAATGGCGGTATGGGTATGACAGATACGCAGTATTTT.